This is a list of T cell receptor beta chains from one sample in a study of CD8 T cells in Susac syndrome. TCRdb fed the immunoSEQ multiplex PCR reads into MiXCR, producing one record per CDR3 protein. The sample has tens of thousands of distinct CDR3 sequences; more than 85% are singletons. Sequencing input: CD4+ T cells from PBMCs. The source is a human donor with Susac syndrome. The CDR3 runs from the conserved cysteine through the conserved F or W. A D gene is named only where the DNA matches it firmly. Expanded clones get a size class; other rows say once, few or many, or leave the size out.

d_call: NA
v_call: TRBV25-1
j_call: TRBJ2-5
clone_size: NA
cdr3_nt: TGTGCCAGCAGTACCCGACAGGGAGGTCGACAAGAGACCCAGTACTTC
cdr3_aa: CASSTRQGGRQETQYF

d_call: NA
v_call: TRBV2
j_call: TRBJ1-5
clone_size: NA
cdr3_nt: TGTGCCAGCAGTGAAGGGAAGGCGAATCAGCCCCAGCATTTT
cdr3_aa: CASSEGKANQPQHF

d_call: NA
v_call: TRBV18
j_call: TRBJ2-5
clone_size: NA
cdr3_nt: TGTGCCAGCTCAATAAGCCAAGAGACCCAGTACTTC
cdr3_aa: CASSISQETQYF

d_call: TRBD1
v_call: TRBV29-1
j_call: TRBJ1-1
clone_size: NA
cdr3_nt: TGCAGCGTTGAAGGGGACAGGGCCACTGAAGCTTTCTTT
cdr3_aa: CSVEGDRATEAFF

d_call: TRBD2
v_call: TRBV19
j_call: TRBJ2-5
clone_size: NA
cdr3_nt: TGTGCCAGTAGTATGGGGGGACTAGCGGGAGCAATAGAGACCCAGTACTTC
cdr3_aa: CASSMGGLAGAIETQYF

d_call: TRBD2
v_call: TRBV27
j_call: TRBJ2-7
clone_size: once
cdr3_nt: TGTGCCAGCAGTTTAAACCCTAGCGGATCCTACGAGCAGTACTTC
cdr3_aa: CASSLNPSGSYEQYF

d_call: NA
v_call: TRBV12-3/TRBV12-4
j_call: TRBJ1-5
clone_size: NA
cdr3_nt: TGTGCCAGCACCCGGGGCAATAGCAATCAGCCCCAGCATTTT
cdr3_aa: CASTRGNSNQPQHF

d_call: NA
v_call: TRBV24-1
j_call: TRBJ2-7
clone_size: NA
cdr3_nt: TGTGCCACCTCCGGGGCGAACGAGCAGTACTTC
cdr3_aa: CATSGANEQYF

d_call: NA
v_call: TRBV7-2
j_call: TRBJ1-1
clone_size: NA
cdr3_nt: TGTGCCAGCAGCCCCAGAGGAAGAGCGAACACTGAAGCTTTCTTT
cdr3_aa: CASSPRGRANTEAFF

d_call: TRBD1
v_call: TRBV20-1
j_call: TRBJ1-1
clone_size: NA
cdr3_nt: TGCAGTGCTCCTACAGGGGGTGCAAACGGGGGCACTGAAGCTTTCTTT
cdr3_aa: CSAPTGGANGGTEAFF

d_call: NA
v_call: TRBV20-1
j_call: TRBJ1-2
clone_size: NA
cdr3_nt: TGCAGTGCTAGAGACTTATCAAACTATGGCTACACCTTC
cdr3_aa: CSARDLSNYGYTF

d_call: NA
v_call: TRBV20-1
j_call: TRBJ2-1
clone_size: NA
cdr3_nt: TGCAGTGCTACCTTAGGGGCCTCACTCTTCGGTGAGCAGTTCTTC
cdr3_aa: CSATLGASLFGEQFF

d_call: TRBD1
v_call: TRBV14
j_call: TRBJ1-4
clone_size: NA
cdr3_nt: TGTGCCAGCAGGCGACAGGGTGGCAAACTGTTTTTT
cdr3_aa: CASRRQGGKLFF

d_call: NA
v_call: TRBV7-3
j_call: TRBJ2-1
clone_size: once
cdr3_nt: TGTGCCTCAAAAGTGGGCCCCCTCAACAATGAGCAGTTCTTC
cdr3_aa: CASKVGPLNNEQFF

d_call: TRBD1
v_call: TRBV7-2
j_call: TRBJ1-2
clone_size: NA
cdr3_nt: TGTGCCAGCAGCTCCAACAGGGGGACTGGCTACACCTTC
cdr3_aa: CASSSNRGTGYTF

d_call: NA
v_call: TRBV2
j_call: TRBJ2-5
clone_size: NA
cdr3_nt: TGTGCCAGCAGTGCCCAGGAGACCCAGTACTTC
cdr3_aa: CASSAQETQYF

d_call: NA
v_call: TRBV6-2/TRBV6-3
j_call: TRBJ1-1
clone_size: NA
cdr3_nt: TGTGCCAGCGGGATAGCGAACACTGAAGCTTTCTTT
cdr3_aa: CASGIANTEAFF

d_call: NA
v_call: TRBV12-3/TRBV12-4
j_call: TRBJ2-3
clone_size: NA
cdr3_nt: TGTGCCAGCACTCCCCGGGGAGTAGCGTCCACAGATACGCAGTATTTT
cdr3_aa: CASTPRGVASTDTQYF

d_call: NA
v_call: TRBV27
j_call: TRBJ2-6
clone_size: NA
cdr3_nt: TGTGCCAGCAGTCCGTCCCTGGGAGCTGTACCATACTCTGGGGCCAACGTCCTGACTTTC
cdr3_aa: CASSPSLGAVPYSGANVLTF

d_call: TRBD1
v_call: TRBV7-2
j_call: TRBJ1-5
clone_size: NA
cdr3_nt: TGTGCCAGCAGCTTATCTAGGACAGGGCGGGGGCAGCCCCAGCATTTT
cdr3_aa: CASSLSRTGRGQPQHF

d_call: TRBD1
v_call: TRBV7-6
j_call: TRBJ2-5
clone_size: NA
cdr3_nt: TGTGCCAGCAGCCCTACCGACAGGGGGCTCGAGACCCAGTACTTC
cdr3_aa: CASSPTDRGLETQYF

d_call: NA
v_call: TRBV12-3/TRBV12-4
j_call: TRBJ2-1
clone_size: NA
cdr3_nt: TGTGCCAGCAGCAGCTGGGGCGGGTTGAATGAGCAGTTCTTC
cdr3_aa: CASSSWGGLNEQFF

d_call: NA
v_call: TRBV3-1
j_call: TRBJ2-4
clone_size: NA
cdr3_nt: TGTGCCACCCGGGACGGAAAATCAAACATTCAGTACTTC
cdr3_aa: CATRDGKSNIQYF

d_call: NA
v_call: TRBV27
j_call: TRBJ2-4
clone_size: NA
cdr3_nt: TGTGCCAGCAGTCCCTTGGACTTAGCCAAAAACATTCAGTACTTC
cdr3_aa: CASSPLDLAKNIQYF

d_call: NA
v_call: TRBV30
j_call: TRBJ1-5
clone_size: NA
cdr3_nt: TGTGCCTGGAGTGTACAAGAGGGAAAGGCTCAGCCCCAGCATTTT
cdr3_aa: CAWSVQEGKAQPQHF

d_call: NA
v_call: TRBV7-6
j_call: TRBJ2-7
clone_size: NA
cdr3_nt: TGTGCCAGCAGCTTAGCAGGGTCCGAGCAGTACTTC
cdr3_aa: CASSLAGSEQYF

d_call: TRBD2
v_call: TRBV20-1
j_call: TRBJ2-1
clone_size: NA
cdr3_nt: TGCAGTGCCGCGGCGGGAGACAATGAGCAGTTCTTC
cdr3_aa: CSAAAGDNEQFF

d_call: NA
v_call: TRBV9
j_call: TRBJ2-7
clone_size: NA
cdr3_nt: TGTGCCAGCAGCGCCAACGCAGGGGTTCCCTACGAGCAGTACTTC
cdr3_aa: CASSANAGVPYEQYF

d_call: NA
v_call: TRBV12-3/TRBV12-4
j_call: TRBJ1-4
clone_size: NA
cdr3_nt: TGTGCCAGCAGTTCACAGAGTAATGAAAAACTGTTTTTT
cdr3_aa: CASSSQSNEKLFF